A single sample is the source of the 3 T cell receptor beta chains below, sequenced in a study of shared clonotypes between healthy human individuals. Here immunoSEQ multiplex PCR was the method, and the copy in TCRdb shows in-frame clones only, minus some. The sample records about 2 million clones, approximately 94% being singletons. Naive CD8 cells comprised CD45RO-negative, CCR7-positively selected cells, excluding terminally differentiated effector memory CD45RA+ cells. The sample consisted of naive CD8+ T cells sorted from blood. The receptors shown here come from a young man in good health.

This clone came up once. CDR3 protein: CASRTGQDSGNTIYF. In DNA form, the CDR3 reads TGTGCAAGTCGCACGGGACAGGACTCTGGAAACACCATATATTTT. This chain connects TRBV12-2 to TRBJ1-3; the D call TRBD1 from the table was never checked on the DNA. TRBV12-2 is listed as a pseudogene. The CDR3 spans 15 residues.

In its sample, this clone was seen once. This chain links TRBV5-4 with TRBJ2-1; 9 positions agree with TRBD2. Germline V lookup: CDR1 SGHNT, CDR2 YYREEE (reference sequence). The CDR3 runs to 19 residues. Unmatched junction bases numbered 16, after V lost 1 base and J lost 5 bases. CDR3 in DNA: TGTGCCAGCAGCTTGTTAGCGGGAGCTACGGGGGGTTTTGACAATGAGCAGTTCTTC. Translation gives CASSLLAGATGGFDNEQFF.

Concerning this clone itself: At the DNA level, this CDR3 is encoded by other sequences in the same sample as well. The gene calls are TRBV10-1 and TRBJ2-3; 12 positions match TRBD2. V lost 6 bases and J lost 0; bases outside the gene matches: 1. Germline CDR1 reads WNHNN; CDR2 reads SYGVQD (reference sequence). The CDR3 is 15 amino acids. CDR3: CASSGTSGSTDTQYF. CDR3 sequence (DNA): TGCGCCAGCAGCGGGACTAGCGGGAGCACAGATACGCAGTATTTT.